What follows are 21 T cell receptor beta chains derived from one specimen sequenced in a study of shared clonotypes between healthy human individuals. CD45RO negativity and positive selection for CCR7 defined naive CD8 cells, a population that excluded terminally differentiated effector memory CD45RA+ cells. The repertoire was sequenced with immunoSEQ multiplex PCR; TCRdb's copy has only in-frame clones and lacks some. Of 650,000 to 800,000 clones in the sample, roughly nine tenths are singletons; the top ten hold approximately 22%. Sequenced input: naive CD8+ T cells sorted from blood. Every receptor here comes from a man aged 30-40 years in good health.

The V gene is TRBV7-8, the J gene TRBJ2-7, with D possibly being TRBD1 (8 bases). The germline V gene has CDR1 SGHVS and CDR2 FQNEAQ. This CDR3 has 14 residues. The V end was cut by 11 bases, the J end by 1 base, with 18 bases between. In DNA, the CDR3 is TGTGCCTCTAGGGAGGGGACAGGATCCTACGAGCAGTACTTC. It codes for CASREGTGSYEQYF.

J is TRBJ2-1 and V is TRBV19; D remains unclear. Germline V gives CDR1 LNHDA, CDR2 SQIVND (reference sequence). V was cut by 3 bases and J by 0 bases, with 9 bases left in between. This CDR3 spans 15 amino acids. The CDR3 sequence is CASSIYQSSYNEQFF. The CDR3 DNA reads TGTGCCAGTAGTATTTACCAGAGCTCCTACAATGAGCAGTTCTTC.

The chain combines TRBV5-6 with TRBJ1-2; 7 bases agree with TRBD1. Losses at the gene ends were 7 bases for V and 6 bases for J; bases not matched to a gene: 9. Germline assignment: CDR1 SGHDT and CDR2 YYEEEE. There are 13 residues in the CDR3. DNA for the CDR3: TGTGCCAGCGCTTTACAGGGGCGGCATGGCTACACCTTC. Residues: CASALQGRHGYTF.

The V and J genes are TRBV4-1 and TRBJ1-2; 7 bases are a match to TRBD1. V dropped 3 bases and J dropped 4; count of bases not matched to a gene: 8. This CDR3 is 15 amino acids long. From germline, CDR1 is MGHRA and CDR2 YSYEKL. CDR3 amino acids: CASSHVTGKGYGYTF. CDR3 DNA: TGCGCCAGCAGCCACGTGACAGGGAAAGGCTATGGCTACACCTTC.

This sequence joins TRBV10-2 and TRBJ1-5; D unresolved. V lost 3 bases to trimming and J lost 6 bases, with 12 bases between them. CDR1 and CDR2 from the germline V gene are WSHSY and SAAADI. This CDR3 contains 14 residues. The CDR3 DNA is TGCGCCAGCAGTGAATTTGAGGGCATTCAGCCCCAGCATTTT. It encodes CASSEFEGIQPQHF.

The chain is built from TRBV14 and TRBJ2-2; D unresolved. Germline CDR1 and CDR2: SGHDN and FVKESK. V lost 2 bases and J lost 1, with 5 bases in between. The length of the CDR3 is 14 residues. CDR3 DNA sequence: TGTGCCAGCAGCCAATACGAGAACACCGGGGAGCTGTTTTTT. Residues: CASSQYENTGELFF.

The chain joins TRBV28 to TRBJ2-5; D is uncertain. From germline, CDR1 is MDHEN and CDR2 SYDVKM. Trimming removed 2 bases at V and 0 bases at J, with 10 bases between. The CDR3 has 15 amino acids. This CDR3 reads CASSLEAMYQETQYF. The DNA for the CDR3 is TGTGCCAGCAGTTTAGAGGCGATGTACCAAGAGACCCAGTACTTC.

The rearrangement joins TRBV7-9 to TRBJ2-7; D is undetermined. The CDR3 sequence is 15 residues long. Germline V CDR1 and CDR2: SEHNR, FQNEAQ (reference sequence). Trimming shortened V by 3 bases and J by 4 bases, and 16 bases separated the two germline ends. The CDR3 DNA is TGTGCCAGCAGCTTTAGAGTTCCGAACCAATACGAGCAGTACTTC. It encodes CASSFRVPNQYEQYF.

This sequence joins TRBV29-1 and TRBJ2-5; D might be TRBD1 (5 bases). CDR3 size: 13 residues. Germline V gene sequence: CDR1 SQVTM, CDR2 ANQGSEA. V lost 6 bases, J lost 5 bases, and 16 bases lay in between. CDR3 amino acids: CSVTLQDSETQYF. CDR3 nucleotide sequence: TGCAGCGTGACGTTACAGGATTCGGAGACCCAGTACTTC.

This chain links TRBV29-1 with TRBJ2-2; D call uncertain. Trimming removed 2 bases at V and 0 bases at J, with 16 bases between. Germline loops: CDR1 SQVTM, CDR2 ANQGSEA. This CDR3 is 17 amino acids long. The CDR3 loop reads CSVEILKRSANTGELFF. CDR3 DNA sequence: TGCAGCGTTGAAATACTAAAAAGGAGCGCGAACACCGGGGAGCTGTTTTTT.

The chain recombines TRBV28 with TRBJ2-7; D remains unclear. CDR1 is MDHEN, CDR2 SYDVKM, per germline. This CDR3 comprises 16 residues. V was clipped by 3 bases and J by 6 bases, with 21 bases between them. CDR3 sequence reads: CASSFILTGPRSEQYF. As DNA, the CDR3 is TGTGCCAGCAGTTTCATTCTCACCGGGCCCCGCAGCGAGCAGTACTTC.

V usage is TRBV10-2 and J usage is TRBJ2-3; TRBD2 aligns across 13 bases. Germline-derived CDR1 and CDR2 are WSHSY and SAAADI. The CDR3 runs 17 residues. The trim removed 2 bases at V and 2 bases at J, leaving 4 bases unmatched. For the CDR3, the DNA is TGCGCCAGCAGTGAGCCGGGACTAGCGGGAAACACAGATACGCAGTATTTT. Residues: CASSEPGLAGNTDTQYF.

V is TRBV10-2 and J is TRBJ2-5; no clear D gene. Per germline, CDR1 WSHSY and CDR2 SAAADI. This CDR3 spans 14 amino acids. The V end was cut by 3 bases, the J end by 1 base, with 9 bases between. CDR3 protein: CASSEMELQETQYF. The CDR3 coding sequence is TGCGCCAGCAGTGAAATGGAACTCCAAGAGACCCAGTACTTC.

This clone was seen once. CDR3 nucleotide sequence: TGTGCCAGCAGTTTAGAGGGGGCAGCGGGCGAGCAGTACTTC. Translation gives CASSLEGAAGEQYF. This sequence joins TRBV27 and TRBJ2-7; the D gene is possibly TRBD1 (7 bases). Trimming pared 2 bases from V and 6 bases from J, leaving 14 bases between. The CDR3 contains 14 residues. Germline CDR1 and CDR2: MNHEY and SMNVEV (reference sequence).

The V gene is TRBV5-6, the J gene TRBJ1-2, with D hard to call. Looked up from germline, CDR1 is SGHDT and CDR2 is YYEEEE. The length of the CDR3 is 16 residues. V was cut by 1 base and J by 0 bases, with 13 bases left in between. The CDR3 here is CASSLHATDSNYGYTF. The CDR3 region has the DNA TGTGCCAGCAGCTTGCACGCGACGGACTCTAACTATGGCTACACCTTC.

This chain links TRBV5-4 with TRBJ2-5, with a weak D call TRBD2 (6 bases). The CDR3 is made up of 12 amino acids. Germline values: CDR1 SGHNT, CDR2 YYREEE (reference sequence). V was pared by 5 bases and J by 2 bases, with 7 bases between. The CDR3 protein is CASRAGQETQYF. CDR3 DNA sequence: TGTGCCAGCAGGGCGGGACAAGAGACCCAGTACTTC.

The J gene is TRBJ2-1, the V gene TRBV27, with 10 bases fitting TRBD2. Per germline, CDR1 MNHEY and CDR2 SMNVEV (reference sequence). This CDR3 is built from 13 residues. J was trimmed by 8 bases and V by 7 bases; bases with no gene match: 5. CDR3 bases: TGTGCCAGCAAAAAGCGGGGGGGGTATGAGCAGTTCTTC. This sequence encodes CASKKRGGYEQFF.

The chain couples TRBV4-3 to TRBJ2-5; weak D call: TRBD2 (5 bases). The V and J ends lost 0 bases and 5 bases respectively, with 13 bases between them. Per germline, CDR1 LGHNA and CDR2 YSLEER. The CDR3 loop spans 15 amino acids. The CDR3 region has the DNA TGCGCCAGCAGCCAAGACCGCGGGCCCGGGGAGACCCAGTACTTC. Translated: CASSQDRGPGETQYF.

V usage is TRBV6-5 and J usage is TRBJ2-2, with a tentative D call TRBD1 (5 bases). V was pared by 5 bases and J by 3 bases, with 10 bases between. The CDR3 loop spans 14 amino acids. Germline V CDR1 and CDR2: MNHEY, SVGAGI. CDR3 nucleotides: TGTGCCAGCAGTAATACAGGATACACCGGGGAGCTGTTTTTT. Translating gives CASSNTGYTGELFF.

This clone was recorded only once. The chain joins TRBV5-4 to TRBJ1-4; possible D gene TRBD1, 6 bases. The CDR3 is made up of 15 amino acids. Germline CDR1 is SGHNT and CDR2 is YYREEE (reference sequence). V lost 4 bases to trimming and J lost 4 bases, with 14 bases between them. CDR3 sequence: CASSKTGAVNEKLFF. Written as DNA, the CDR3 is TGTGCCAGCAGCAAGACGGGGGCCGTTAATGAAAAACTGTTTTTT.

The V gene is TRBV5-1, the J gene TRBJ2-3; TRBD2 aligns across 7 bases. Germline V CDR1 and CDR2: SGHRS, YFSETQ. The junction had 12 bases not matched to a gene; V was cut back by 3 bases and J by 2 bases. This CDR3 has 17 amino acids. The CDR3 loop reads CASSSTTPGLHTDTQYF. Written as DNA, the CDR3 is TGCGCCAGCAGCTCTACTACCCCGGGACTACACACAGATACGCAGTATTTT.